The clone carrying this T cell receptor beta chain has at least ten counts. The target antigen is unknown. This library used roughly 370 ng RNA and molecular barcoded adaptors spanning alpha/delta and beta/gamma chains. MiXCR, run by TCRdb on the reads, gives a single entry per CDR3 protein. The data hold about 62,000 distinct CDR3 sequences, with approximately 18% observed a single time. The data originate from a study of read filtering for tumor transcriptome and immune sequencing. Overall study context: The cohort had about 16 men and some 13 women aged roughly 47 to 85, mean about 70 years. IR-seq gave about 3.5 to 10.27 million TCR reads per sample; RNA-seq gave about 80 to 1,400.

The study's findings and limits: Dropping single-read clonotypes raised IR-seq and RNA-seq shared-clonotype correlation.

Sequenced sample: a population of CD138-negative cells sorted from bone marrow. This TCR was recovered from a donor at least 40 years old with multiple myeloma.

In DNA, the CDR3 is TGTGCCAGCAGCTCACCCGGGGGGGCCGTGAATGAGCAGTTCTTC. This sequence encodes CASSSPGGAVNEQFF. This chain connects TRBV7-2 to TRBJ2-1; 8 positions agree with TRBD2. Trimming cost V 4 bases and J 7 bases; bases outside gene matches: 9. This CDR3 comprises 15 residues. CDR1 SGHTA and CDR2 FQGNSA come from the germline V gene.